Detailed here is one TCR beta chain. Multiplex touch-down PCR with TRB-A/B primers amplified rearranged V-D-J TRB sequences. Each CDR3 protein gets one entry after TCRdb re-called the multiplex PCR reads with MiXCR. Of about 9,000 distinct CDR3 sequences in the sample, roughly a quarter were seen once. The entry originates in a study of T cell repertoires in aging, cancer and after chemotherapy. The template was genomic DNA from peripheral blood, not RNA. This TCR derives from a human donor with a blood cancer. The donor label of this sample is uncertain. Sequenced input: blood.

CDR3 sequence (DNA): TGCGCCAGCAGTGAGTTGTGGGGTACCGGGGAGCTGTTTTTT. As protein: CASSELWGTGELFF. The chain is built from TRBV10-1 and TRBJ2-2; D is uncertain. This CDR3 contains 14 residues. Germline V gene lookup returns CDR1 WNHNN and CDR2 SYGVQD (reference sequence). V lost 1 base and J lost 5, with 8 bases in between.